This entry concerns a single T cell receptor (beta chain). The CDR3 sequence is 13 residues long. The ends were cut back, 3 bases at V and 3 bases at J, with 9 bases in the middle. The V gene's germline CDR1 is MNHNS and CDR2 SASEGT. Participant reports of clinical history set cohort assignment. Before being deemed recovered, Cohort 3 donors had two negative PCRs, clearance, or symptom resolution. Sequenced by immunoSEQ multiplex PCR; TCRdb stores in-frame clones only, minus some. In the table there are some 390,000 clones, 85% to 90% of which are singletons. This sample is part of a study of blood T cell repertoires in COVID-19.

The sequenced sample consisted of PBMCs or T cells enriched from blood (not recorded which). The sequence derives from a man aged 25 to 40 who had recovered from COVID-19. This rearrangement joins TRBV6-1 to TRBJ2-7, with a possible D match to TRBD1 (6 bases). The CDR3: CASSEEDSYEQYF. As DNA, the CDR3 is TGTGCCAGCAGTGAGGAGGACAGCTACGAGCAGTACTTC.